This entry concerns a single T cell receptor beta chain. Antigen specificity is unknown. These data are taken from a study of blood T cells in healthy people across ages. Whole-study context: Template switching captured about one barcoded beta molecule per two T cells.

General study points: Both naive CD4+ cell counts and diversity were greater in long-lived donors than in aged donors.

PCR was performed a second time for about 6 to 12 cycles using a sample-barcoded 5' primer and a J-beta primer mix. Every cDNA molecule carried a tag from a template-switch adaptor bearing 12 random nucleotides. TCRdb re-derived calls from the 5' RACE reads in MiXCR, one entry per CDR3 protein. The sample holds hundreds of thousands of distinct CDR3 sequences, roughly 50% seen once. The CDR3 has 16 residues. V lost 0 bases, J lost 4 bases, and 14 bases lay in between. Germline V gene data show CDR1 as SNHLY and CDR2 as FYNNEI. About 9.9 milliliters of peripheral blood were drawn from each donor. The clonotype originates from a woman aged 55-69 years in good health. V is TRBV2 and J is TRBJ2-3; tentative D call: TRBD2 (5 bases). Material for sequencing was blood. The CDR3 coding sequence is TGTGCCAGCAGTGAAGCACCGGGAAAAATGCCAGATACGCAGTATTTT. Its translation: CASSEAPGKMPDTQYF.